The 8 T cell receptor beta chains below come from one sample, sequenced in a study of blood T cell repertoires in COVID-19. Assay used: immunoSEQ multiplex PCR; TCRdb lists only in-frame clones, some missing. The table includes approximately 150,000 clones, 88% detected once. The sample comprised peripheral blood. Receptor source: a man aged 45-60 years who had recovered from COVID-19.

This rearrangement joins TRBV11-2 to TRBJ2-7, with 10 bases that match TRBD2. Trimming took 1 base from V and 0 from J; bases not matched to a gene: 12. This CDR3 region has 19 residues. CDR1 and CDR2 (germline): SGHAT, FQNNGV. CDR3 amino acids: CASSLGGVAGGPSSYEQYF. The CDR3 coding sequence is TGTGCCAGCAGCTTAGGCGGGGTAGCGGGGGGCCCGAGCTCCTACGAGCAGTACTTC. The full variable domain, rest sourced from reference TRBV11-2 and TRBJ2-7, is EAGVAQSPRYKIIEKRQSVAFWCNPISGHATLYWYQQILGQGPKLLIQFQNNGVVDDSQLPKDRFSAERLKGVDSTLKIQPAKLEDSAVYLCASSLGGVAGGPSSYEQYFGPGTRLTVT.

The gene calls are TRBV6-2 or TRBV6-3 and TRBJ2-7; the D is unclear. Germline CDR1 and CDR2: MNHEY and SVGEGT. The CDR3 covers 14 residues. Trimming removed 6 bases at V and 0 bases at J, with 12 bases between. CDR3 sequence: CASSRDFNSYEQYF. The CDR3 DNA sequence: TGTGCCAGCAGCCGCGACTTTAACTCCTACGAGCAGTACTTC.

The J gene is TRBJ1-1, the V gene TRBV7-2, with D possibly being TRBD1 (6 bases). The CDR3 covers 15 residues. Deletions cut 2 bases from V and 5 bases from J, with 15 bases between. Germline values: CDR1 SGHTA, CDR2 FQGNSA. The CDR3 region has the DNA TGTGCCAGCAGCTTATCCGGGACACCGGGAACTGAAGCTTTCTTT. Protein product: CASSLSGTPGTEAFF.

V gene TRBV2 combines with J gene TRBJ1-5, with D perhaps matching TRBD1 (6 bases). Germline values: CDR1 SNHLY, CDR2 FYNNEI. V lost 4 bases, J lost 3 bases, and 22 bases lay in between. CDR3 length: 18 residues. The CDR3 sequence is CASSAGDRIGLDNQPQHF. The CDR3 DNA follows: TGTGCCAGCAGTGCAGGGGACCGAATCGGATTAGACAATCAGCCCCAGCATTTT. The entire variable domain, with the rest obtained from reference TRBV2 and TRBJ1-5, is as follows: EPEVTQTPSHQVTQMGQEVILRCVPISNHLYFYWYRQILGQKVEFLVSFYNNEISEKSEIFDDQFSVERPDGSNFTLKIRSTKLEDSAMYFCASSAGDRIGLDNQPQHFGDGTRLSIL.

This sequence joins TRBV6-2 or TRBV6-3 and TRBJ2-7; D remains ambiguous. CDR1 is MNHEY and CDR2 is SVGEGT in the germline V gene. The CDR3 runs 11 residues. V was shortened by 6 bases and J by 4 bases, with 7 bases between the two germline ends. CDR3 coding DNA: TGTGCCAGCAGCTCCCCTTACGAGCAGTACTTC. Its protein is CASSSPYEQYF.

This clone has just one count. The CDR3 loop is CASSQPTGGGTEAFF. CDR3 coding DNA: TGTGCCAGTAGCCAGCCCACAGGGGGCGGAACTGAAGCTTTCTTT. This chain joins TRBV19 and TRBJ1-1; 9 bases fit TRBD1. This CDR3 has 15 amino acids. Germline assignment: CDR1 LNHDA and CDR2 SQIVND (reference sequence). Unmatched junction bases numbered 10, after V lost 6 bases and J lost 5 bases.

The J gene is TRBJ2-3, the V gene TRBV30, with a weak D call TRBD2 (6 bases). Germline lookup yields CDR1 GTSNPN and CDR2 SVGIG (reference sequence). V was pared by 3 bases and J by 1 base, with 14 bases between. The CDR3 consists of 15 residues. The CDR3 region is CAWSGSWGGTDTQYF. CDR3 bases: TGTGCCTGGAGCGGGAGCTGGGGGGGCACAGATACGCAGTATTTT. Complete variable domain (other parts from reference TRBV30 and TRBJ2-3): SQTIHQWPATLVQPVGSPLSLECTVEGTSNPNLYWYRQAAGRGLQLLFYSVGIGQISSEVPQNLSASRPQDRQFILSSKKLLLSDSGFYLCAWSGSWGGTDTQYFGPGTRLTVL.

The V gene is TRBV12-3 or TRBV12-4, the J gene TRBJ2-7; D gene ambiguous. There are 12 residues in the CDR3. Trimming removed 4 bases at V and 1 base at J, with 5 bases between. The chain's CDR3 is CASSSGSYEQYF. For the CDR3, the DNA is TGTGCCAGCAGTTCCGGTTCCTACGAGCAGTACTTC.